Included here is one T cell receptor beta chain sequence, with context. Its specificity is not known. Alongside a J-beta primer mix, a sample-barcoded 5' primer served in a second PCR lasting roughly 7 to 11 cycles. TCRdb re-called the 5' RACE reads with MiXCR, one entry per CDR3 protein. The table includes roughly 410,000 distinct CDR3 sequences, about half detected once. The source of the sample is a study of blood T cells in healthy people across ages. Findings and caveats of the study: TCR beta diversity, measured per million T cells, fell in a roughly linear way with age. Long-lived donors exceeded aged donors in naive CD4+ cells and diversity.

In germline, CDR1 is SEHNR, CDR2 FQNEAQ (reference sequence). Trimming shortened V by 10 bases and J by 3 bases, and 10 bases separated the two germline ends. The length of the CDR3 is 11 residues. This TCR derives from a man in his fifties or sixties in good health. The chain is built from TRBV7-9 and TRBJ2-7; no clear D. The material sequenced was blood. CDR3 bases: TGTGCCAATAGCTTAGACTACGAGCAGTACTTC. Protein product: CANSLDYEQYF.